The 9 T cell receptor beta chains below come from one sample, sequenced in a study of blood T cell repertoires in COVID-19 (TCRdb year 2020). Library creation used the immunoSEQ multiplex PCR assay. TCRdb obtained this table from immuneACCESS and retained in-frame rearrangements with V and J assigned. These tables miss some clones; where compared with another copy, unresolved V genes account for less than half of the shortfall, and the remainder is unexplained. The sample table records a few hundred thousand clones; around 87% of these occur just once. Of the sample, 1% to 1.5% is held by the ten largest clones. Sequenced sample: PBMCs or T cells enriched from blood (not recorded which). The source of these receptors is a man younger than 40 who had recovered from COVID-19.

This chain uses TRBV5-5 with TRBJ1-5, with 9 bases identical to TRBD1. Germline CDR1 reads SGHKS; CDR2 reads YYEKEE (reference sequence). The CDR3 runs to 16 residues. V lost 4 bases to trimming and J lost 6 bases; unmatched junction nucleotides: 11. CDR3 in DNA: TGTGCCAGCAGCCTGTCAACCGGGACAGGGATTCAGCCCCAGCATTTT. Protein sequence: CASSLSTGTGIQPQHF.

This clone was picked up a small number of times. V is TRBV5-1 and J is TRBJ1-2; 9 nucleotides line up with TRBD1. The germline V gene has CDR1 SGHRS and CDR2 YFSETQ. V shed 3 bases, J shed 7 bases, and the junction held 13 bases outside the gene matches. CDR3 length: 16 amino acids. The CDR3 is CASSSPNTGGLGGYTF. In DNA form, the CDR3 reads TGCGCCAGCAGCTCCCCAAATACAGGGGGCCTCGGTGGCTACACCTTC.

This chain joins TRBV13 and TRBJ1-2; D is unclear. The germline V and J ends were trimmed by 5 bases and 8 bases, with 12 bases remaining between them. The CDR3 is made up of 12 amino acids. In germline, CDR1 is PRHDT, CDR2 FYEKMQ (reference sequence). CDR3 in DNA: TGTGCCAGCAGCATACTGTCCAACGGCTACACCTTC. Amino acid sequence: CASSILSNGYTF.

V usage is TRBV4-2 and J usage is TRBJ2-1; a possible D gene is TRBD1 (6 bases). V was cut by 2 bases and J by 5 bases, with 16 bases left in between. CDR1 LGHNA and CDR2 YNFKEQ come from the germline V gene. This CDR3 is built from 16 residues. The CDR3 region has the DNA TGTGCCAGCAGCCAATCCGTTCAACAGGGTAACAATGAGCAGTTCTTC. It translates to CASSQSVQQGNNEQFF.

CDR3 sequence: CASSFEGSSGNTIYF. The CDR3 region has the DNA TGTGCCAGCAGTTTTGAAGGGAGCTCTGGAAACACCATATATTTT. The chain employs TRBV6-5 and TRBJ1-3; no clear D gene. The CDR3 sequence is 15 residues long. V was pared by 4 bases and J by 0 bases, with 10 bases between. CDR1 is MNHEY and CDR2 is SVGAGI in the germline V gene.

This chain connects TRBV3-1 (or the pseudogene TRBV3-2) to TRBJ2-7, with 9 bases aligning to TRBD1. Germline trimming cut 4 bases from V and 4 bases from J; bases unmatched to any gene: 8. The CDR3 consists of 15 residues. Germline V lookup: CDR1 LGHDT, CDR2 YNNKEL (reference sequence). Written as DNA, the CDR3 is TGTGCCAGCAGCCCCTACAGGGGGCGCGGATACGAGCAGTACTTC. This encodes CASSPYRGRGYEQYF.

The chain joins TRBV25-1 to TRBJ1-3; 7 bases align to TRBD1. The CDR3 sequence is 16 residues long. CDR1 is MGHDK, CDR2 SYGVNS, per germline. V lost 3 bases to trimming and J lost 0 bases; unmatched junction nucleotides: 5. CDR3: CASSDTDRRSGNTIYF. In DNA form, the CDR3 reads TGTGCCAGCAGTGATACGGACAGGCGCTCTGGAAACACCATATATTTT. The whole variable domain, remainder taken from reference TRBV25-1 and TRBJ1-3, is EADIYQTPRYLVIGTGKKITLECSQTMGHDKMYWYQQDPGMELHLIHYSYGVNSTEKGDLSSESTVSRIRTEHFPLTLESARPSHTSQYLCASSDTDRRSGNTIYFGEGSWLTVV.

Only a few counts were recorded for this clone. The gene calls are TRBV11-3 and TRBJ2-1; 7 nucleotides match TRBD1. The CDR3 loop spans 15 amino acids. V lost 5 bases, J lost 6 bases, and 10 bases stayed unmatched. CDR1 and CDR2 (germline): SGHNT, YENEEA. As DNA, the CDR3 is TGTGCCAGCAGCCCCGGGACAGCAAGGACCAATGAGCAGTTCTTC. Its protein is CASSPGTARTNEQFF.

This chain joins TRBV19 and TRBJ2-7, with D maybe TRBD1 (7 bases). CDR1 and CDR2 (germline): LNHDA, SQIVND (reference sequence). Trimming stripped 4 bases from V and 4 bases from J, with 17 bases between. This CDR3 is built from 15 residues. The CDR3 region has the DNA TGTGCCAGTAGTACAGACAGGGAACGGGGGTACGAGCAGTACTTC. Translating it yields CASSTDRERGYEQYF.